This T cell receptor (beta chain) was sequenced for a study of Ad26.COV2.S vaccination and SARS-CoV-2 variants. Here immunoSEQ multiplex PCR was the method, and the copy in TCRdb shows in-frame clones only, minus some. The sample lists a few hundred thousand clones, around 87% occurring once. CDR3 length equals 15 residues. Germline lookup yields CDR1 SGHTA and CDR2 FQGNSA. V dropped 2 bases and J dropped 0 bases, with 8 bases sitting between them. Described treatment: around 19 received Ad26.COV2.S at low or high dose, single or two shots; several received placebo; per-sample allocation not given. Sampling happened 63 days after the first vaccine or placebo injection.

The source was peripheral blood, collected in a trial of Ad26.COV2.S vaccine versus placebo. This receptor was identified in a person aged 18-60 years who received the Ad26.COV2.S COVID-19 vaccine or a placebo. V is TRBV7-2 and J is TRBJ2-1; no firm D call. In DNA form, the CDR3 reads TGTGCCAGCAGCTTAACACCGATCTCCTACAATGAGCAGTTCTTC. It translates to CASSLTPISYNEQFF.